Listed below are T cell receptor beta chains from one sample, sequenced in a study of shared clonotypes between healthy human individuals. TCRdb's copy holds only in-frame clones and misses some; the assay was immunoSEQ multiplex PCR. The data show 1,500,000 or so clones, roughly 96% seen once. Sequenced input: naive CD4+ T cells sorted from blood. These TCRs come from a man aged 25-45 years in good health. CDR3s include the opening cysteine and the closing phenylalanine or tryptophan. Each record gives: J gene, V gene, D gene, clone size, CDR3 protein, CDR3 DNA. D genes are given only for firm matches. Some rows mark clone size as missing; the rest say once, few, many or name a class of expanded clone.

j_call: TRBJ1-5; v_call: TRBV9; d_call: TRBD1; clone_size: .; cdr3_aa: CASSAGQGYQPQHF; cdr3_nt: TGTGCCAGCAGCGCGGGACAGGGTTATCAGCCCCAGCATTTT
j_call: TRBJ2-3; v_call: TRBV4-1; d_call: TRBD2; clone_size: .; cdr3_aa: CASSQAGGTQYF; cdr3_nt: TGCGCCAGCAGCCAAGCGGGGGGTACGCAGTATTTT
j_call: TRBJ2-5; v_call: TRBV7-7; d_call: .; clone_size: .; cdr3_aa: CASSPGPSQETQYF; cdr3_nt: TGTGCTAGCAGCCCAGGACCCTCCCAAGAGACCCAGTACTTC
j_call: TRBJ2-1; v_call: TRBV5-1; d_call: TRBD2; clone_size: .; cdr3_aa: CASSLGLAENEQFF; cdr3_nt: TGCGCCAGCAGCTTAGGACTAGCGGAGAATGAGCAGTTCTTC
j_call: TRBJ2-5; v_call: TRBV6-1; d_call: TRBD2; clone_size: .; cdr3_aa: CASSATSGGAETQYF; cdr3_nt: TGTGCCAGCAGCGCGACTAGCGGGGGGGCAGAGACCCAGTACTTC
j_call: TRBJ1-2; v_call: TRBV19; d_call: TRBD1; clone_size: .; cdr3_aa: CASSIRWQGGRPNYGYTF; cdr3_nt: TGTGCCAGTAGTATACGGTGGCAGGGGGGTCGGCCTAACTATGGCTACACCTTC
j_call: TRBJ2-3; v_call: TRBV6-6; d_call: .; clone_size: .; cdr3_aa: CASSYSSAGDTQYF; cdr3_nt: TGTGCCAGCAGTTACTCTTCGGCCGGAGATACGCAGTATTTT
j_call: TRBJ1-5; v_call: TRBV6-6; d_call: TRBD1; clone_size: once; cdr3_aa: CASSRDSGNQPQHF; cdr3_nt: TGTGCCAGCAGCCGGGACAGCGGCAATCAGCCCCAGCATTTT
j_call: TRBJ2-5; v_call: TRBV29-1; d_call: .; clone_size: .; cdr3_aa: CSGVAVQETQYF; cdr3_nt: TGCAGTGGGGTGGCAGTCCAAGAGACCCAGTACTTC
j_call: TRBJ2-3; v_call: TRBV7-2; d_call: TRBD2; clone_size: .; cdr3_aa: CASSPWTSGFAASQYF; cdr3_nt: TGTGCCAGCAGCCCCTGGACTAGCGGGTTTGCTGCATCGCAATATTTT
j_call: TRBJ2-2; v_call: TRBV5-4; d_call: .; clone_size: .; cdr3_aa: CASSSGRELFF; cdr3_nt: TGTGCCAGCAGCTCCGGGCGGGAGCTGTTTTTT
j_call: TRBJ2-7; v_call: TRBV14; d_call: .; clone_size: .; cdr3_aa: CASSLYGGRREQYF; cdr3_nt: TGTGCCAGCAGCCTCTACGGGGGTAGGCGCGAGCAGTACTTC
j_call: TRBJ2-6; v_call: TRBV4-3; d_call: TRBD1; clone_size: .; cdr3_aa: CASSQVGTGDGANVLTF; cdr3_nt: TGCGCCAGCAGCCAAGTCGGGACAGGGGACGGGGCCAACGTCCTGACTTTC
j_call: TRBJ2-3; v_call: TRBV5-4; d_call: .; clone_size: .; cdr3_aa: CASTFGADTDTQYF; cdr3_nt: TGTGCCAGCACGTTTGGGGCAGACACAGATACGCAGTATTTT
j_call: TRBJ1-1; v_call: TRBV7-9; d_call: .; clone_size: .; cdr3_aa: CASSLVDGSEAFF; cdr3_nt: TGTGCCAGCAGCTTAGTTGACGGCTCTGAAGCTTTCTTT
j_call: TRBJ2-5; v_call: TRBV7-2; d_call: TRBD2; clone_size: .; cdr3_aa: CASRHKPGLPGRETQYF; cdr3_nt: TGTGCCAGCAGACATAAGCCGGGACTACCTGGGAGGGAGACCCAGTACTTC
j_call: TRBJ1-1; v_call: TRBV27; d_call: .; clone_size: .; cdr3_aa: CASSRVRVGDTEAFF; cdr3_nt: TGTGCCAGCAGTCGCGTCCGGGTGGGGGACACTGAAGCTTTCTTT
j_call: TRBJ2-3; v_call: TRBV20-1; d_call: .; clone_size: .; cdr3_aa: CSAPMEGTQYF; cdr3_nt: TGCAGTGCTCCCATGGAGGGTACGCAGTATTTT
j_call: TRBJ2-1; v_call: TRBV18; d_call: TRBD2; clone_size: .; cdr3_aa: CASSWTSGRENEQFF; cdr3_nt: TGTGCCAGCTCCTGGACTAGCGGGAGGGAAAATGAGCAGTTCTTC
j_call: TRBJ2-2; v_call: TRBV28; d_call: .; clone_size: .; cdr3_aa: CASSSQGGVNTGELFF; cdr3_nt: TGTGCCAGCAGTTCCCAGGGGGGAGTGAACACCGGGGAGCTGTTTTTT
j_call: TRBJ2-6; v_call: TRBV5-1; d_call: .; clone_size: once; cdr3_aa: CASSLTTGANVLTF; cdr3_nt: TGCGCCAGCAGCTTGACCACTGGGGCCAACGTCCTGACTTTC
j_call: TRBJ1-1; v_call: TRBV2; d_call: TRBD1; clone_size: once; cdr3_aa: CASNPPGGGNTEAFF; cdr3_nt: TGTGCCAGCAACCCACCTGGAGGGGGCAACACTGAAGCTTTCTTT
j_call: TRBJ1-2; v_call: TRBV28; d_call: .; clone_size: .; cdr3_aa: CASRINPQTRDYGYTF; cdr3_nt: TGTGCCAGCAGAATCAATCCCCAAACCCGGGACTATGGCTACACCTTC
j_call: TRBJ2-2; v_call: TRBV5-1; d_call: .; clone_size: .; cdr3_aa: CASSLRGSVDTGELFF; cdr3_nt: TGCGCCAGCAGCTTGAGGGGTAGCGTCGACACCGGGGAGCTGTTTTTT
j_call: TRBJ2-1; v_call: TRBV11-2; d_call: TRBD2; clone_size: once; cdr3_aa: CASSWTSGSGNEQFF; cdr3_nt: TGTGCCAGCAGCTGGACTAGCGGGAGTGGCAATGAGCAGTTCTTC
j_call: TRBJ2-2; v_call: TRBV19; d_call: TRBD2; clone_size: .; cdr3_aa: CASSIGLASTGELFF; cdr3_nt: TGTGCCAGTAGTATCGGACTAGCAAGCACCGGGGAGCTGTTTTTT
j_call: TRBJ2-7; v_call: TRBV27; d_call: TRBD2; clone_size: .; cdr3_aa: CASSQGLAGEGFYEQYF; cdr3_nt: TGTGCCAGCAGTCAGGGACTAGCGGGAGAAGGATTCTACGAGCAGTACTTC
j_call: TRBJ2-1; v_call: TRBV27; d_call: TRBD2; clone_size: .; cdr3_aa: CASSKSFFGLAGTGNEQFF; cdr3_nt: TGTGCCAGCAGCAAATCCTTTTTTGGGCTAGCGGGCACGGGCAATGAGCAGTTCTTC
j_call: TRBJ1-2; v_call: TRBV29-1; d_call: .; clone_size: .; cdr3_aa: CSTTIGSDYGYTF; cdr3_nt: TGCAGCACCACAATCGGCTCTGACTATGGCTACACCTTC
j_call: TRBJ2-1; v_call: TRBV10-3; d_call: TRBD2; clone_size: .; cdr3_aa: CAISGTTLAEQFF; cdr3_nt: TGTGCCATCAGCGGGACTACCCTGGCGGAGCAGTTCTTC
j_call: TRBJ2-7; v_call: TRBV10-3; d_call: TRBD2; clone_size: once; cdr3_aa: CAISEVTSGVSYEQYF; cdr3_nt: TGTGCCATCAGTGAAGTGACTAGCGGGGTCTCCTACGAGCAGTACTTC
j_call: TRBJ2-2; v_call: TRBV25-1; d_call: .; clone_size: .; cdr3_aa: CASSDGQPAGELFF; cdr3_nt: TGTGCCAGCAGTGATGGACAGCCGGCCGGGGAGCTGTTTTTT
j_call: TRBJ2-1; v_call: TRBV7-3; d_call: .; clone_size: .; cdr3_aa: CASSTTGQGTYNEQFF; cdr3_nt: TGTGCCAGCAGTACCACAGGGCAAGGGACCTACAATGAGCAGTTCTTC
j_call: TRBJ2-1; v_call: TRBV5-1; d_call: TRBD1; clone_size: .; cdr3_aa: CASSLAGTGGHNEQFF; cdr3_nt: TGCGCCAGCAGCTTGGCCGGGACAGGAGGGCACAATGAGCAGTTCTTC
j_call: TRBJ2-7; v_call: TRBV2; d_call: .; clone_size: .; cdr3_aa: CASLDKAYEQYF; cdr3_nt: TGTGCCAGCCTCGACAAGGCCTACGAGCAGTACTTC
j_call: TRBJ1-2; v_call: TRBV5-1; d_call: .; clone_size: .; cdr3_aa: CASSERGDYGYTF; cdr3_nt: TGCGCCAGCAGTGAAAGGGGAGACTATGGCTACACCTTC
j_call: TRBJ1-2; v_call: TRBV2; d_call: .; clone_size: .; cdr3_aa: CASSEQGTGGYTF; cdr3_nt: TGTGCCAGCAGTGAGCAGGGAACGGGAGGCTACACCTTC
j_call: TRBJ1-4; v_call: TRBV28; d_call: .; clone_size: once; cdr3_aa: CASRRGDRVTNEKLFF; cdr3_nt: TGTGCCAGCAGACGCGGAGACCGAGTAACTAATGAAAAACTGTTTTTT
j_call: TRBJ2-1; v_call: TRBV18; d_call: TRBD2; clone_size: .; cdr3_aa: CASTDSSGIYNEQFF; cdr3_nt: TGTGCCAGCACGGATTCTAGCGGTATTTACAATGAGCAGTTCTTC
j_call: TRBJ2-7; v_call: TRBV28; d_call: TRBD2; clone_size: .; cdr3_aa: CATKGGLAAPYEQYF; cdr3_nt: TGTGCCACCAAAGGGGGACTAGCGGCCCCCTACGAGCAGTACTTC
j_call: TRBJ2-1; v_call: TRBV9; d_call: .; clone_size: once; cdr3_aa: CASGREGTLYNEQFF; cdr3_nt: TGTGCCAGCGGACGAGAGGGGACGTTATACAATGAGCAGTTCTTC
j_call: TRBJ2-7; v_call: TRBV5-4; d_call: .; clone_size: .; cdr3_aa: CASSLEGRGPYEQYF; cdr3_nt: TGTGCCAGCAGCTTGGAGGGGCGGGGGCCCTACGAGCAGTACTTC
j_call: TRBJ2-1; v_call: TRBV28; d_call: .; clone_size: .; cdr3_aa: CASRSLREQFF; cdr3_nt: TGTGCCAGCAGGAGTCTCAGAGAGCAGTTCTTC
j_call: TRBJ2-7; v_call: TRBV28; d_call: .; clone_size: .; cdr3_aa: CASSTFRTLSYEQYF; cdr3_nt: TGTGCCAGCAGCACTTTTCGAACCCTCTCCTACGAGCAGTACTTC
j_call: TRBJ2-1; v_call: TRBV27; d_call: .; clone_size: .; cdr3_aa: CASSLEGVGFNEQFF; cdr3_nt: TGTGCCAGCAGTTTAGAGGGAGTGGGGTTTAATGAGCAGTTCTTC
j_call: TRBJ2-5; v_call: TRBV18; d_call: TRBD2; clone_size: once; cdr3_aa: CASSPPINSGRALETQYF; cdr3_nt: TGTGCCAGCTCACCACCGATTAATAGCGGGAGGGCCTTGGAGACCCAGTACTTC
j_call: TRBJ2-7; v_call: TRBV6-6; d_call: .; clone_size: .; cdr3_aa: CASSYMVSSYEQYF; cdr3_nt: TGTGCCAGCAGTTACATGGTGAGCTCCTACGAGCAGTACTTC
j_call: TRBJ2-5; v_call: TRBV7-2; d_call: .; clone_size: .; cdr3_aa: CASSSSGWRETQYF; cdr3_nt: TGTGCCAGCAGTTCAAGCGGGTGGCGAGAGACCCAGTACTTC
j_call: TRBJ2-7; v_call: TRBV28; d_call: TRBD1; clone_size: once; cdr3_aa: CASRPTGDSYEQYF; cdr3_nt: TGTGCCAGCAGACCAACAGGGGACTCCTACGAGCAGTACTTC
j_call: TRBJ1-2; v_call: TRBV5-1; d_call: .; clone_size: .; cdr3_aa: CASSSRDRGLKGYTF; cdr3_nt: TGCGCCAGCAGCTCGAGGGATAGGGGTTTGAAGGGCTACACCTTC
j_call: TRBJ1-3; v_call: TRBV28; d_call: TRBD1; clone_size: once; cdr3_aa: CASSSGGGSPGNTIYF; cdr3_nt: TGTGCCAGCAGCTCAGGGGGGGGCTCTCCTGGAAACACCATATATTTT
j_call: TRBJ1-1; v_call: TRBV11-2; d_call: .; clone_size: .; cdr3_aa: CASSLATAVAGEAFF; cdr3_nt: TGTGCCAGCAGCTTAGCTACAGCGGTGGCCGGGGAAGCTTTCTTT
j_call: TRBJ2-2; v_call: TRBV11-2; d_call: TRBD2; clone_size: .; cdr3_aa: CASRGLGLMSGRGTGELFF; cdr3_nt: TGTGCCAGCAGAGGCCTAGGGTTAATGAGCGGGAGGGGTACCGGGGAGCTGTTTTTT
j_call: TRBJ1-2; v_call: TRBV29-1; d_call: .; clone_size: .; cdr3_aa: CSVPTGSYGYTF; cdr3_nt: TGCAGCGTTCCGACAGGCAGCTATGGCTACACCTTC